The clone carrying this T cell receptor beta chain was detected ten times or more. This record comes from a study of T cells after yellow fever vaccination. Losses at the gene ends were 5 bases for V and 8 bases for J; bases not matched to a gene: 9. CDR1 MDHEN and CDR2 SYDVKM come from the germline V gene. This CDR3 spans 15 amino acids. Via MiXCR, TCRdb re-called the 5' RACE reads, giving one row per CDR3 protein. This sample yields hundreds of thousands of distinct CDR3 sequences, of which around 13% are seen a single time; roughly 3% belongs to the top ten. The material sequenced was CD4+ T cells sorted from PBMCs, taken 15 days after the yellow fever booster vaccination. The genes are TRBV28 and TRBJ1-4, with 9 bases that match TRBD1. This clonotype was sampled from a man aged 18 to 35 who received the YFV17D yellow fever vaccine. This chain's CDR3 is CASSKHRGREEKLFF. In nucleotides, the CDR3 is TGTGCCAGCAGTAAACACAGGGGGCGAGAGGAAAAACTGTTTTTT.